This TCR beta chain was sequenced for a study of TIL therapy for anti-PD-1-resistant metastatic lung cancer. Sequencing used immunoSEQ v3. Some clones are missing from TCRdb's copy, which holds only in-frame ones; the method was immunoSEQ multiplex PCR. The table has about 50,000 clones, over 65% seen once. This CDR3 spans 12 amino acids. Germline V gives CDR1 SGHNT, CDR2 YYREEE (reference sequence). With V trimmed by 7 bases and J by 6 bases, 4 bases remained unmatched. Described time point: pre-treatment sample, taken before nivolumab and TIL therapy. Pleural nodules or supraclavicular lymph nodes made up most of the excised metastases sampled. In regard to this clone: Its antigen remains unidentified.

The study's findings and limits: This highly selected cohort may not generalize to typical lung cancer patients. Many TIL product clones were absent from baseline tumor, suggesting clonal contraction.

V and J are TRBV5-4 and TRBJ2-1, with 7 bases identical to TRBD1. This material consisted of tumor tissue, taken at baseline. The receptor's source is a person aged 25-85 years with non-small cell lung cancer. The CDR3 here is CASANRGNEQFF. The CDR3 DNA reads TGTGCCAGCGCTAACAGGGGCAATGAGCAGTTCTTC.